These 24 T cell receptor beta chains originate from one sample sequenced in a study of T-cell memory formation after mild COVID-19. From the 5' RACE reads, TCRdb called clonotypes with MiXCR, one entry per CDR3 protein. The sample has about 560,000 distinct CDR3 sequences, 17% seen once. Sequencing input: PBMCs or a T cell subset sorted from them (not recorded which). These receptors came from an adult woman who had mild COVID-19 (a few samples of this study predate the infection). Cell type and time point are not known.

V usage is TRBV24-1 and J usage is TRBJ2-2, with D maybe TRBD1 (6 bases). Trimming took off 5 bases at V and 5 bases at J, with 17 bases between the two ends. The CDR3 has 16 residues. CDR1 KGHDR and CDR2 SFDVKD come from the germline V gene. The CDR3 sequence: CATSASGRGLTGELFF. Written as DNA, the CDR3 is TGTGCCACCAGTGCTTCGGGCAGGGGATTAACCGGGGAGCTGTTTTTT.

This clonotype was found a few times. The chain couples TRBV24-1 to TRBJ2-2; 7 bases fit TRBD1. V shed 6 bases, J shed 5 bases, and the junction held 5 bases outside the gene matches. Germline-derived CDR1 and CDR2 are KGHDR and SFDVKD. The length of the CDR3 is 14 residues. CDR3 nucleotide sequence: TGTGCCACCAGTTTGACAGGGTGGACCGGGGAGCTGTTTTTT. It encodes CATSLTGWTGELFF.

The rearrangement joins TRBV5-1 to TRBJ2-6, with D unclear. Trimming took 0 bases from V and 1 from J, leaving 5 bases between them. This CDR3 comprises 15 residues. Germline V gene lookup returns CDR1 SGHRS and CDR2 YFSETQ. The CDR3 spells CASSLARSGANVLTF. In DNA, the CDR3 is TGCGCCAGCAGCTTGGCCAGGTCTGGGGCCAACGTCCTGACTTTC.

This clonotype was seen a few times. The chain is built from TRBV19 and TRBJ1-5; 8 bases are a match to TRBD1. From germline, CDR1 is LNHDA and CDR2 SQIVND (reference sequence). The CDR3 sequence is 12 residues long. With V trimmed by 6 bases and J by 12 bases, 7 bases remained unmatched. DNA of the CDR3: TGTGCCAGTAGCGGGGACAGGTTTAACCAGCATTTT. It specifies CASSGDRFNQHF. Full variable domain (missing parts from reference TRBV19 and TRBJ1-5): DGGITQSPKYLFRKEGQNVTLSCEQNLNHDAMYWYRQDPGQGLRLIYYSQIVNDFQKGDIAEGYSVSREKKESFPLTVTSAQKNPTAFYLCASSGDRFNQHFGDGTRLSIL.

There are many counts of this clonotype. The chain uses TRBV11-2 and TRBJ2-5; D is undetermined. V was trimmed by 5 bases and J by 5 bases, leaving 3 bases between them. In germline, CDR1 is SGHAT, CDR2 FQNNGV. This CDR3 comprises 10 residues. CDR3: CASSRETQYF. Written as DNA, the CDR3 is TGTGCCAGCAGCCGGGAGACCCAGTACTTC.

The table lists this clonotype with many counts. The gene calls are TRBV7-9 and TRBJ2-1; 7 bases are shared with TRBD2. Germline-derived CDR1 and CDR2 are SEHNR and FQNEAQ (reference sequence). CDR3 length equals 18 residues. With V trimmed by 4 bases and J by 1 base, 13 bases remained unmatched. The CDR3 region is CASSSMGGGPVSYNEQFF. The DNA of the CDR3 is TGTGCCAGCAGCTCCATGGGGGGAGGGCCGGTTTCCTACAATGAGCAGTTCTTC.

The chain links TRBV7-9 to TRBJ2-3; the D is unclear. CDR1 is SEHNR and CDR2 is FQNEAQ in the germline V gene (reference sequence). Trimming left V 1 base short and J 7 bases short, with 6 bases between. The CDR3 spans 12 residues. In DNA, the CDR3 is TGTGCCAGCAGCTTAGGAGAAAATACGCAGTATTTT. Encoded protein: CASSLGENTQYF.

The V call is TRBV7-9, the J call TRBJ1-1; D gene ambiguous. From germline, CDR1 is SEHNR and CDR2 FQNEAQ (reference sequence). The CDR3 sequence is 11 residues long. V lost 6 bases, J lost 3 bases, and 5 bases lay in between. Here the CDR3 DNA reads TGTGCCAGCAGAACCCACACTGAAGCTTTCTTT. Translated, it gives CASRTHTEAFF. The full variable domain, its missing parts supplied by reference TRBV7-9 and TRBJ1-1, is DTGVSQNPRHKITKRGQNVTFRCDPISEHNRLYWYRQTLGQGPEFLTYFQNEAQLEKSRLLSDRFSAERPKGSFSTLEIQRTEQGDSAMYLCASRTHTEAFFGQGTRLTVV.

The CDR3 loop is CATSGGNEQYF. The CDR3 bases are TGTGCCACCAGTGGAGGAAACGAGCAGTACTTC. The rearrangement joins TRBV24-1 to TRBJ2-7, with no clear D. Per the germline V gene, CDR1 is KGHDR and CDR2 is SFDVKD. V lost 5 bases, J lost 5 bases, and 6 bases lay in between. CDR3 size: 11 residues.

The rearrangement links TRBV19 to TRBJ1-1; 7 bases agree with TRBD1. Germline V gene data show CDR1 as LNHDA and CDR2 as SQIVND (reference sequence). V lost 5 bases and J lost 2; bases outside the gene matches: 8. The CDR3 loop spans 15 amino acids. CDR3 region: CASSLSRGGNTEAFF. The CDR3 DNA follows: TGTGCCAGTAGTCTCTCCAGGGGGGGAAACACTGAAGCTTTCTTT. Filled out from reference TRBV19 and TRBJ1-1, the complete variable domain reads DGGITQSPKYLFRKEGQNVTLSCEQNLNHDAMYWYRQDPGQGLRLIYYSQIVNDFQKGDIAEGYSVSREKKESFPLTVTSAQKNPTAFYLCASSLSRGGNTEAFFGQGTRLTVV.

This clonotype was detected a few times. The chain recombines TRBV12-3 or TRBV12-4 with TRBJ2-7, with D tentatively TRBD2 (5 bases). CDR3 size: 14 residues. The germline V and J ends were trimmed by 1 base and 6 bases, with 13 bases remaining between them. CDR3 nucleotide sequence: TGTGCCAGCAGTTTAGAGGGAGTAGTTCCCGAGCAGTACTTC. The encoded protein is CASSLEGVVPEQYF.

The chain joins TRBV5-1 to TRBJ2-5; TRBD1 aligns across 8 bases. Germline loops: CDR1 SGHRS, CDR2 YFSETQ. V lost 4 bases, J lost 5 bases, and 10 bases stayed unmatched. This CDR3 region has 15 residues. DNA for the CDR3: TGCGCCAGCAGCGGCGCCGTGACAGGGGAGGAGACCCAGTACTTC. This translates into CASSGAVTGEETQYF.

The rearrangement uses TRBV5-1 and TRBJ1-1; the D is unclear. CDR1 is SGHRS, CDR2 YFSETQ, per germline. V lost 6 bases and J lost 5, with 17 bases in between. The CDR3 has 14 amino acids. The CDR3 here is CASTMSGVTTEAFF. The CDR3 coding sequence is TGCGCCAGCACCATGAGCGGGGTAACGACTGAAGCTTTCTTT.

The V and J genes are TRBV20-1 and TRBJ2-3; 11 nucleotides align to TRBD2. The V and J ends lost 6 bases and 6 bases, in that order; junction bases with no gene match: 11. CDR1 is DFQATT and CDR2 is SNEGSKA in the germline V gene (reference sequence). The CDR3 loop spans 15 amino acids. For the CDR3, the DNA is TGCAGTGCCCGATACGGGACTAGCGGTAGGGATACGCAGTATTTT. Amino acid sequence: CSARYGTSGRDTQYF.

This sequence joins TRBV18 and TRBJ1-1; the match to TRBD1 covers 7 bases. Germline V gene sequence: CDR1 KGHSH, CDR2 LQKENI. The CDR3 has 16 amino acids. The V segment lost 2 bases and the J segment 3 bases; nucleotides outside the gene matches: 9. CDR3 sequence: CASSPNSHRGHTEAFF. In DNA, the CDR3 is TGTGCCAGCTCACCAAATTCCCACAGGGGACACACTGAAGCTTTCTTT. The full variable domain, its missing parts supplied by reference TRBV18 and TRBJ1-1, is NAGVMQNPRHLVRRRGQEARLRCSPMKGHSHVYWYRQLPEEGLKFMVYLQKENIIDESGMPKERFSAEFPKEGPSILRIQQVVRGDSAAYFCASSPNSHRGHTEAFFGQGTRLTVV.

J is TRBJ2-3 and V is TRBV20-1; 13 bases line up with TRBD2. V shed 6 bases, J shed 0 bases, and the junction held 9 bases outside the gene matches. CDR1 DFQATT and CDR2 SNEGSKA come from the germline V gene (reference sequence). The CDR3 has 17 residues. The CDR3 DNA sequence: TGCAGTGCCAGACCGGGACTAGCGGGATTTAGCACAGATACGCAGTATTTT. Translation gives CSARPGLAGFSTDTQYF.

The sample holds a few counts of this clonotype. The rearrangement links TRBV12-3 or TRBV12-4 to TRBJ2-5, with D tentatively TRBD1 or TRBD2 (5 bases each). CDR3 size: 13 residues. Trimming took off 6 bases at V and 4 bases at J, with 12 bases between the two ends. The DNA of the CDR3 is TGTGCCAGCAGCGGGGCCCTCTCAGAGACCCAGTACTTC. It yields the protein CASSGALSETQYF.

In its sample, this clonotype was seen many times. The chain links TRBV7-3 to TRBJ2-1; possible D gene TRBD2, 6 bases. V was shortened by 1 base and J by 0 bases, with 10 bases between the two germline ends. Germline CDR1 is SGHTA and CDR2 is FQGTGA. CDR3 length: 16 amino acids. Here the CDR3 DNA reads TGTGCCAGCAGCTTAATGGGGGGATTCTCCTACAATGAGCAGTTCTTC. Amino acids: CASSLMGGFSYNEQFF.

Written as DNA, the CDR3 is TGTGCCAGCAGTTTCTTCCGGGACAGACAGAATGAGCAGTTCTTC. Translating gives CASSFFRDRQNEQFF. The chain carries TRBV27 and TRBJ2-1; 7 bases map to TRBD1. V was pared by 3 bases and J by 7 bases, with 9 bases of the junction left unmatched. Germline CDR1 reads MNHEY; CDR2 reads SMNVEV (reference sequence). The CDR3 is 15 residues long.

This clonotype has a count of ten or more. J is TRBJ2-7 and V is TRBV7-2, with D tentatively TRBD2 (6 bases). V lost 5 bases and J 1 base, leaving 9 bases between the germline ends. Looked up from germline, CDR1 is SGHTA and CDR2 is FQGNSA. The CDR3 covers 13 residues. In DNA form, the CDR3 reads TGTGCCAGCAGCCTGACTAGATCCTACGAGCAGTACTTC. This codes for CASSLTRSYEQYF.

The V and J genes are TRBV9 and TRBJ2-7, with TRBD2 matching over 8 bases. V dropped 4 bases and J dropped 2; count of bases not matched to a gene: 5. Germline V lookup: CDR1 SGDLS, CDR2 YYNGEE. CDR3 length equals 14 residues. The CDR3 DNA reads as TGTGCCAGCAGCTCGGGACTAGATGCCTACGAGCAGTACTTC. Amino acid sequence: CASSSGLDAYEQYF.

The J gene is TRBJ2-7, the V gene TRBV6-6, with 9 positions matching TRBD1. CDR1 MNHNY and CDR2 SVGAGI come from the germline V gene (reference sequence). The CDR3 is 19 amino acids. Germline trimming cut 6 bases from V and 3 bases from J; bases unmatched to any gene: 21. The CDR3 DNA reads TGTGCCAGCAGACCCGACCCGGGACAGGGTCATGATGTAATCTACGAGCAGTACTTC. As protein: CASRPDPGQGHDVIYEQYF.

V is TRBV24-1 and J is TRBJ2-3; 10 bases agree with TRBD1. V lost 3 bases and J lost 4; bases outside the gene matches: 9. Germline-derived CDR1 and CDR2 are KGHDR and SFDVKD. The CDR3 has 17 residues. The CDR3 sequence is CATSDRWTGGIADTQYF. Written as DNA, the CDR3 is TGTGCCACCAGTGATCGATGGACAGGGGGAATTGCAGATACGCAGTATTTT.

This clonotype was recorded a few times. The chain uses TRBV5-1 and TRBJ1-4; D not certain. Germline values: CDR1 SGHRS, CDR2 YFSETQ. This CDR3 has 14 residues. The germline V and J ends were trimmed by 3 bases and 0 bases, with 6 bases remaining between them. The CDR3 region is CASSWQPTNEKLFF. In nucleotides, the CDR3 is TGCGCCAGCAGCTGGCAACCAACTAATGAAAAACTGTTTTTT. Full variable domain (remainder filled in from reference TRBV5-1 and TRBJ1-4): KAGVTQTPRYLIKTRGQQVTLSCSPISGHRSVSWYQQTPGQGLQFLFEYFSETQRNKGNFPGRFSGRQFSNSRSEMNVSTLELGDSALYLCASSWQPTNEKLFFGSGTQLSVL.